This entry is about one T cell receptor (beta chain). What it binds is not known. This sample stems from a study of cytomegalovirus exposure and HLA in healthy donors. This CDR3 region has 15 residues. The germline CDR1 and CDR2 sequences are SGHTA and FQGNSA. Trimming left V 5 bases short and J 3 bases short, with 16 bases between. A multiplex PCR was run with 60 Vbeta primers and 13 Jbeta primers. This table comes from immunoSEQ multiplex PCR, and its TCRdb copy is limited to in-frame clones, with some not included. The sample lists some 200,000 clones, 79% occurring once. Broader study findings: HLA alleles showed associations with around 15,000 TCR beta sequences in a later analysis, at a 0.05 false discovery rate. Analyses of presence/absence relied on an assumption of roughly uniform sequencing depth across donors.

The V and J genes are TRBV7-2 and TRBJ2-5, with D maybe TRBD2 (5 bases). The receptor's source is a girl between 5 and 17 years old in good health and CMV-seropositive. The sample was PBMCs. The DNA for the CDR3 is TGTGCCAGCAGCCTTGGTAGCGCCTCTGAAGAGACCCAGTACTTC. It yields the protein CASSLGSASEETQYF.